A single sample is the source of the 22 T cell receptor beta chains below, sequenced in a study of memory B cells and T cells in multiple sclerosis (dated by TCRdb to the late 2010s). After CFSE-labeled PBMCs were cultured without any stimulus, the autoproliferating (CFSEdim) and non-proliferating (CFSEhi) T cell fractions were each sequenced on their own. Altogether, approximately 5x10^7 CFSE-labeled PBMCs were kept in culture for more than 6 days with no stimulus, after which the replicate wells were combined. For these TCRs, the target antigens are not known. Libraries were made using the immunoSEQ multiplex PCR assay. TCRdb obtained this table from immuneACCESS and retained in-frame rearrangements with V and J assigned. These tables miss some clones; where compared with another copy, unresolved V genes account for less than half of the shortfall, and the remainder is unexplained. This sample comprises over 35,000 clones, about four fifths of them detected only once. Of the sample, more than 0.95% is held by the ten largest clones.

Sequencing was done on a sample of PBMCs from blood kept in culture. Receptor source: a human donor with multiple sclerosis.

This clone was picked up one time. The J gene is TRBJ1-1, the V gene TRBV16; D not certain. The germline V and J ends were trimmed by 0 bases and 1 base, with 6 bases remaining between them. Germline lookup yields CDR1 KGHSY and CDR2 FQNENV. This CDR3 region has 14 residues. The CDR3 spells CASSQSGGNTEAFF. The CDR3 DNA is TGTGCCAGCAGCCAATCGGGAGGGAACACTGAAGCTTTCTTT.

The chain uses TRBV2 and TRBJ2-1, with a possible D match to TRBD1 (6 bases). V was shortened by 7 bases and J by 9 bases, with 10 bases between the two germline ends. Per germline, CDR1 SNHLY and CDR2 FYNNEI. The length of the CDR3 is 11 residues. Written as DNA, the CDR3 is TGTGCCAGCACCACAGGGAGTGAGCAGTTCTTC. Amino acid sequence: CASTTGSEQFF. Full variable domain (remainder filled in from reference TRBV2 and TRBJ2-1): EPEVTQTPSHQVTQMGQEVILRCVPISNHLYFYWYRQILGQKVEFLVSFYNNEISEKSEIFDDQFSVERPDGSNFTLKIRSTKLEDSAMYFCASTTGSEQFFGPGTRLTVL.

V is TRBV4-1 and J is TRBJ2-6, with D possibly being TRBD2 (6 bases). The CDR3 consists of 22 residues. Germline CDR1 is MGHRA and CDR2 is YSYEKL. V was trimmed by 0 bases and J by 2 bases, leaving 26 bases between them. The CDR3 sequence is CASSQDIGGVTLSLTGANVLTF. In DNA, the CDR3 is TGCGCCAGCAGCCAAGATATCGGGGGTGTCACACTTTCACTAACTGGGGCCAACGTCCTGACTTTC.

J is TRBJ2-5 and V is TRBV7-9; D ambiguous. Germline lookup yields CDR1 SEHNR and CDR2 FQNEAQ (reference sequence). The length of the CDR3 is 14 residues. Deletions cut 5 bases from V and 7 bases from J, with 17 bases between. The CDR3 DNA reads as TGTGCCAGCAGCCGGACGACGGAGTTGGGGACCCAGTACTTC. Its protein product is CASSRTTELGTQYF.

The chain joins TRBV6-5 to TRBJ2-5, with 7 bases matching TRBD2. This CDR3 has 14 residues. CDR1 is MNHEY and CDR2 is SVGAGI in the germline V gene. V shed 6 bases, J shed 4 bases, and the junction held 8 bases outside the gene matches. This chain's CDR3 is CASRVGLGRETQYF. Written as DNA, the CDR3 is TGTGCCAGCAGAGTCGGACTAGGGCGAGAGACCCAGTACTTC.

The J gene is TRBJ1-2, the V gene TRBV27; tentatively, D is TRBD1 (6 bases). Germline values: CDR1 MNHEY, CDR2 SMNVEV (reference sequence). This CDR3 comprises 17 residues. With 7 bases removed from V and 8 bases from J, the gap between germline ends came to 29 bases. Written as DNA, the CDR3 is TGTGCCAGCACCGCACGTACAGGGCCCCGAAGTTATGGCGGCTACACCTTC. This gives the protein CASTARTGPRSYGGYTF.

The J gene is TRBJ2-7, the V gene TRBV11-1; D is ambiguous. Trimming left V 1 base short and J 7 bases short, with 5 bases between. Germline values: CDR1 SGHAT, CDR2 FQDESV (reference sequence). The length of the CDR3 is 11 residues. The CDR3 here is CASSLVKEQYF. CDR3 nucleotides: TGTGCCAGCAGCTTAGTGAAGGAGCAGTACTTC.

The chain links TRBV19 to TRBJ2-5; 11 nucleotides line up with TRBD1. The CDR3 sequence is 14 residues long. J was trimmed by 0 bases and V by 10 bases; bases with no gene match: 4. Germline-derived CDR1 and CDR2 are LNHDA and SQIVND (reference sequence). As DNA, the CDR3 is TGTGCCACTAAGGGACAGGGGGACCAAGAGACCCAGTACTTC. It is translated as CATKGQGDQETQYF.

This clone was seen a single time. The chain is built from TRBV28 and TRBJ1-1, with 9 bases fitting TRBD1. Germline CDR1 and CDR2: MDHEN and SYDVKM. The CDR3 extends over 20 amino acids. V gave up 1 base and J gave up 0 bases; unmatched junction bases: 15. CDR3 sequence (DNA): TGTGCCAGCAGTTTATTGGGACAGGGTTCGGCCTATACAATGAACACTGAAGCTTTCTTT. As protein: CASSLLGQGSAYTMNTEAFF. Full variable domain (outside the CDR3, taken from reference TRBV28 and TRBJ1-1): DVKVTQSSRYLVKRTGEKVFLECVQDMDHENMFWYRQDPGLGLRLIYFSYDVKMKEKGDIPEGYSVSREKKERFSLILESASTNQTSMYLCASSLLGQGSAYTMNTEAFFGQGTRLTVV.

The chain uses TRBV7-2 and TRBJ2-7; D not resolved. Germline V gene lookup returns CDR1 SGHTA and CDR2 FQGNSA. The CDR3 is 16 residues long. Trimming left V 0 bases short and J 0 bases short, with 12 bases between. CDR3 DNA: TGTGCCAGCAGCTTAGCGCCATGGTCGACCTCCTACGAGCAGTACTTC. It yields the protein CASSLAPWSTSYEQYF.

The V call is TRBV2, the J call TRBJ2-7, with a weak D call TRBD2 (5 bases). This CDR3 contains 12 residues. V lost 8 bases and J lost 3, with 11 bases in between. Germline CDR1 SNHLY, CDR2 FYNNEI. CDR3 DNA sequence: TGTGCCAGCGGAGGACCGAACTACGAGCAGTACTTC. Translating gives CASGGPNYEQYF.

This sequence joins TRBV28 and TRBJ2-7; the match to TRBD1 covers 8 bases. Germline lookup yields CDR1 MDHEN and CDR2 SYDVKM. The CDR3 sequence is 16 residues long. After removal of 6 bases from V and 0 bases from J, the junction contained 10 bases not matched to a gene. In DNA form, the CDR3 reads TGTGCCAGCAGAAAGAGGACAGGGCGGGCCTCCTACGAGCAGTACTTC. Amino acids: CASRKRTGRASYEQYF.

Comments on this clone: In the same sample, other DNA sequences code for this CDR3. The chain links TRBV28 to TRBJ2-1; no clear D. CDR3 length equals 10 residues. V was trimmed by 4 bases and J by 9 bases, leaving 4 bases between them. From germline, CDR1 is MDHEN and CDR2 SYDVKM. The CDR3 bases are TGTGCCAGCAGTTCGATTGAGCAGTTCTTC. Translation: CASSSIEQFF.

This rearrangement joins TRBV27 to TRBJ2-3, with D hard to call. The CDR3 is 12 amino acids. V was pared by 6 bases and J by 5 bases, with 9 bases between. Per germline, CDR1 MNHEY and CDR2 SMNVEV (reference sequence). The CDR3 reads CASSLPRDTQYF. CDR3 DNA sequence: TGTGCCAGCAGCTTGCCGAGAGATACGCAGTATTTT.

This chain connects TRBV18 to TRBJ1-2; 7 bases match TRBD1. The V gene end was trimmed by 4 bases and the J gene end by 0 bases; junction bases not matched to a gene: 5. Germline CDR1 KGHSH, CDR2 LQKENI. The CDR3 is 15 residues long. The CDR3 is CASSRTTGTNYGYTF. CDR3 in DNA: TGTGCCAGCTCACGTACGACAGGGACTAACTATGGCTACACCTTC.

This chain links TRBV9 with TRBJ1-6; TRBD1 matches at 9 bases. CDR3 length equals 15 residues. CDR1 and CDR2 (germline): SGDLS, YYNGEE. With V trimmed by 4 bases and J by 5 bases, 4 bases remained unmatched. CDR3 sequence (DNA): TGTGCCAGCAGCCCTGGGACAGGGCATAATTCACCCCTCCACTTT. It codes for CASSPGTGHNSPLHF.

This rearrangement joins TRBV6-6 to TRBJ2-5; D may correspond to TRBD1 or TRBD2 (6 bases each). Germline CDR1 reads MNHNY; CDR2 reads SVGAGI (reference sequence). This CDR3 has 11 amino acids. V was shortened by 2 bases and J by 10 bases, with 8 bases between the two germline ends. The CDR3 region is CASSYGGRQYF. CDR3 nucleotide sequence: TGTGCCAGCAGTTACGGGGGGCGCCAGTACTTC.

CDR3 region: CASSLGQVHYGYTF. As DNA, the CDR3 is TGCGCCAGCAGCCTTGGACAGGTTCACTATGGCTACACCTTC. The V and J genes are TRBV5-1 and TRBJ1-2; TRBD1 matches 7 bases. The length of the CDR3 is 14 residues. Germline V CDR1 and CDR2: SGHRS, YFSETQ. V lost 4 bases to trimming and J lost 3 bases; unmatched junction nucleotides: 6.

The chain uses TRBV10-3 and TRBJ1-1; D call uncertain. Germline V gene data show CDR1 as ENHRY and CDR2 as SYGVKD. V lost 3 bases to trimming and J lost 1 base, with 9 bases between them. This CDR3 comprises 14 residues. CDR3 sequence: CAISDVSGNTEAFF. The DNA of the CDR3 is TGTGCCATCAGTGATGTATCCGGGAACACTGAAGCTTTCTTT.

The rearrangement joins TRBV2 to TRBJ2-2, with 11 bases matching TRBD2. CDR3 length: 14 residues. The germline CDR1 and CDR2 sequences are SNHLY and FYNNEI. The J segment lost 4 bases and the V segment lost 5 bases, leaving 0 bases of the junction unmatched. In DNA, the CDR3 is TGTGCCAGCAGTACTAGCGGGGGCACCGGGGAGCTGTTTTTT. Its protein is CASSTSGGTGELFF. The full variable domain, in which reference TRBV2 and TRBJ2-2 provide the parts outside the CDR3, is EPEVTQTPSHQVTQMGQEVILRCVPISNHLYFYWYRQILGQKVEFLVSFYNNEISEKSEIFDDQFSVERPDGSNFTLKIRSTKLEDSAMYFCASSTSGGTGELFFGEGSRLTVL.

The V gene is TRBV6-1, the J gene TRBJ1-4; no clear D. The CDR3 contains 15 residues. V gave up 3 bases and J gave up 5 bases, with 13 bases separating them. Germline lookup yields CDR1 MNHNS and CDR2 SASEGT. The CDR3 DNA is TGTGCCAGCAGTGACTTTGTGGCATCAAATGAAAAACTGTTTTTT. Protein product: CASSDFVASNEKLFF.

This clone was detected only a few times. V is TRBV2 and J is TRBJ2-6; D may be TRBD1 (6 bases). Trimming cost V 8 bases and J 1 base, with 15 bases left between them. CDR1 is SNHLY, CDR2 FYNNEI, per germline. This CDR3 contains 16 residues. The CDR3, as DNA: TGTGCCAGCGCGGCACAGGGCCTATCTGGGGCCAACGTCCTGACTTTC. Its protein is CASAAQGLSGANVLTF.